This TCR beta chain derives from a study of T-cell reconstitution after alpha-beta-depleted transplantation in children. The TCRbeta library incorporated unique molecular identifiers. TCRdb re-derived calls from the PCR reads in MiXCR, one entry per CDR3 protein. The top ten hold about 26% of the sample, which has 44,000 or so distinct CDR3 sequences, nearly 9.5% seen once. The CDR3 contains 13 residues. Trimming stripped 7 bases from V and 2 bases from J, with 13 bases between. The germline gives CDR1 DFQATT, CDR2 SNEGSKA (reference sequence). This clonotype was counted many times. The receptor was derived from a male patient aged 2-9 years who had a stem cell transplant for chronic granulomatous disease, so the T cells may come from the graft donor. This specimen was PBMCs, mostly from graft donor cells, taken 60 days after TCRalphabeta/CD19-depleted stem cell transplant. This chain uses TRBV20-1 with TRBJ2-3, with D perhaps matching TRBD1 (6 bases). CDR3: CSERTGPTDTQYF. The CDR3 nucleotides are TGCAGTGAGAGAACAGGGCCCACAGATACGCAGTATTTT.